This T cell receptor (beta chain) was captured by sequencing in a study of T cells in Graves' hyperthyroidism and ophthalmopathy. Many counts were recorded for this clonotype. It was 8 to 10 ml of fresh peripheral blood that supplied the PBMCs. The length of the CDR3 is 16 residues. CDR1 is LGHDT, CDR2 YNNKEL, per germline (reference sequence). Trimming left V 0 bases short and J 0 bases short, with 10 bases between. Authors of the study amplified TCR beta CDR3 regions from RNA transcripts. The HTBI primer set drove a first-round RT-PCR of the TCR CDR3. TCRdb passed the multiplex PCR reads through MiXCR, listing each CDR3 protein once. The repertoire includes approximately 420,000 distinct CDR3 sequences, just under 15% of them detected once, and 30% to 35% sits in the top ten.

This rearrangement joins TRBV3-1 to TRBJ2-3; D is unresolved. The specimen sequenced was blood. The clonotype was recovered from a woman aged 25-40 years with Graves' hyperthyroidism. Here the CDR3 DNA reads TGTGCCAGCAGCCAAGAATTCCCAGATAGCACAGATACGCAGTATTTT. This gives the protein CASSQEFPDSTDTQYF.